This entry lists 7 T cell receptor beta chains sequenced from one sample in a study of blood T cell repertoires in COVID-19. Repertoires were generated with immunoSEQ multiplex PCR, while TCRdb's copy carries only in-frame clones and drops some. This sample has around 300,000 clones, with 86% found just once. Sequencing input: peripheral blood. The receptors originated from a woman aged 70-85 years with COVID-19, enrolled during active disease.

V gene TRBV29-1 combines with J gene TRBJ1-2; 10 nucleotides match TRBD1. Germline lookup yields CDR1 SQVTM and CDR2 ANQGSEA. J lost 4 bases, V lost 2 bases, and 4 bases had no gene match. The CDR3 has 14 amino acids. CDR3 region: CSVERDRGAYGYTF. The CDR3, as DNA: TGCAGCGTTGAAAGGGACAGGGGTGCCTATGGCTACACCTTC.

This chain uses TRBV6-2 or TRBV6-3 with TRBJ1-1; TRBD1 might be the D (6 bases). Germline lookup yields CDR1 MNHEY and CDR2 SVGEGT. This CDR3 is 17 amino acids long. Trimming pared 2 bases from V and 0 bases from J, leaving 16 bases between. This chain's CDR3 is CASSYPTGRAVNTEAFF. CDR3 sequence (DNA): TGTGCCAGCAGTTACCCGACAGGAAGGGCGGTGAACACTGAAGCTTTCTTT.

The rearrangement links TRBV27 to TRBJ2-3; 7 bases are a match to TRBD2. The CDR3 covers 15 residues. V lost 6 bases, J lost 0 bases, and 6 bases stayed unmatched. Germline assignment: CDR1 MNHEY and CDR2 SMNVEV (reference sequence). CDR3 region: CASSLGRVSTDTQYF. The CDR3 DNA sequence: TGTGCCAGCAGCCTAGGGAGGGTGAGCACAGATACGCAGTATTTT.

The chain joins TRBV7-2 to TRBJ2-7; TRBD2 aligns across 12 bases. The germline gives CDR1 SGHTA, CDR2 FQGNSA. V was pared by 1 base and J by 5 bases, with 6 bases of the junction left unmatched. The CDR3 runs 16 residues. The CDR3 sequence is CASSLVGLAGPHEQYF. The CDR3 region has the DNA TGTGCCAGCAGCTTAGTAGGACTAGCGGGGCCGCACGAGCAGTACTTC.

The table lists this clone with a count of one. This chain joins TRBV27 and TRBJ1-4; TRBD1 aligns across 7 bases. The V and J ends lost 5 bases and 4 bases, in that order; junction bases with no gene match: 7. The CDR3 runs 15 residues. Germline lookup yields CDR1 MNHEY and CDR2 SMNVEV (reference sequence). The CDR3 nucleotides read TGTGCCAGCAGTCCCGCAGGGGGTATTAATGAAAAACTGTTTTTT. Protein sequence: CASSPAGGINEKLFF.

Written as DNA, the CDR3 is TGTGCCAGCAGTAGAGAGGGTAGATTGAGTGAAAAACTGTTTTTT. This gives the protein CASSREGRLSEKLFF. The chain couples TRBV28 to TRBJ1-4; no definite D call. Trimming stripped 5 bases from V and 7 bases from J, with 17 bases between. The CDR3 runs 15 residues. Looked up from germline, CDR1 is MDHEN and CDR2 is SYDVKM.

This clone is a singleton in its sample. The chain recombines TRBV27 with TRBJ2-7, with 10 bases that match TRBD2. Germline loops: CDR1 MNHEY, CDR2 SMNVEV (reference sequence). This CDR3 has 17 residues. Losses at the gene ends were 3 bases for V and 0 bases for J; bases not matched to a gene: 8. CDR3 DNA: TGTGCCAGCAGTTTTCGGGAGCGGGGGGGTAGCTCCTACGAGCAGTACTTC. Translation: CASSFRERGGSSYEQYF.